Listed below are T cell receptor beta chains from one sample, sequenced in a study of T cells in pancreatic ductal adenocarcinoma. Sequencing used immunoSEQ multiplex PCR; TCRdb keeps in-frame clones, though not all of them. The repertoire holds roughly 100,000 clones, more than 90% seen once, with around 2.9% in the top ten. Sequencing was carried out using PBMCs. These receptors were obtained from a human donor with pancreatic ductal adenocarcinoma. Each CDR3 is given with its conserved first and last residue. The D gene is left open where the match is weak. Part of the rows lack a size; the others show once, few, many or a class for expanded clones.

j_call: TRBJ2-1
v_call: TRBV4-2
clone_size: -
d_call: -
cdr3_aa: CASSQVGRRNEQFF
cdr3_nt: TGTGCCAGCAGCCAAGTAGGGAGGCGAAATGAGCAGTTCTTC

j_call: TRBJ2-5
v_call: TRBV5-1
clone_size: once
d_call: -
cdr3_aa: CASSTATGEETQYF
cdr3_nt: TGCGCCAGCAGCACGGCGACAGGCGAAGAGACCCAGTACTTC

j_call: TRBJ1-2
v_call: TRBV30
clone_size: -
d_call: TRBD1
cdr3_aa: CAWSVQGAGGYTF
cdr3_nt: TGTGCCTGGAGTGTACAGGGGGCGGGGGGCTACACCTTC

j_call: TRBJ2-7
v_call: TRBV7-8
clone_size: -
d_call: -
cdr3_aa: CASSLVGGIYEQYF
cdr3_nt: TGTGCCAGCAGCTTAGTTGGCGGGATTTACGAGCAGTACTTC

j_call: TRBJ2-7
v_call: TRBV6-6
clone_size: -
d_call: -
cdr3_aa: CASGAAARGSYEQYF
cdr3_nt: TGTGCCAGCGGGGCCGCGGCCAGGGGATCCTACGAGCAGTACTTC

j_call: TRBJ2-3
v_call: TRBV5-1
clone_size: once
d_call: -
cdr3_aa: CASSWDSTITDTQYF
cdr3_nt: TGCGCCAGCAGCTGGGACTCCACAATCACAGATACGCAGTATTTT

j_call: TRBJ2-7
v_call: TRBV6-6
clone_size: -
d_call: TRBD2
cdr3_aa: CASSPRTSGRGHEQYF
cdr3_nt: TGTGCCAGCAGTCCGCGGACTAGCGGCCGGGGCCACGAGCAGTACTTC

j_call: TRBJ2-1
v_call: TRBV7-2
clone_size: -
d_call: TRBD2
cdr3_aa: CASRETSGSGNEQFF
cdr3_nt: TGTGCCAGCAGAGAAACTAGCGGGAGTGGCAATGAGCAGTTCTTC

j_call: TRBJ1-1
v_call: TRBV4-1
clone_size: -
d_call: TRBD1
cdr3_aa: CASSPHPGTGRRTNTEAFF
cdr3_nt: TGCGCCAGCAGCCCTCATCCCGGGACAGGGCGACGAACGAACACTGAAGCTTTCTTT

j_call: TRBJ1-1
v_call: TRBV5-4
clone_size: -
d_call: -
cdr3_aa: CASSLGAESMNTEAFF
cdr3_nt: TGTGCCAGCAGCTTGGGGGCAGAGAGCATGAACACTGAAGCTTTCTTT

j_call: TRBJ2-5
v_call: TRBV7-2
clone_size: -
d_call: -
cdr3_aa: CASSLSKQETQYF
cdr3_nt: TGTGCCAGCAGCCTTTCTAAACAAGAGACCCAGTACTTC

j_call: TRBJ2-7
v_call: TRBV5-1
clone_size: -
d_call: TRBD2
cdr3_aa: CASSFGSGAYEQYF
cdr3_nt: TGCGCCAGCAGCTTTGGTAGCGGGGCCTACGAGCAGTACTTC

j_call: TRBJ1-2
v_call: TRBV5-6
clone_size: -
d_call: -
cdr3_aa: CASSLGQIYGYTF
cdr3_nt: TGTGCCAGCAGCTTGGGGCAGATCTATGGCTACACCTTC

j_call: TRBJ2-1
v_call: TRBV6-1
clone_size: once
d_call: -
cdr3_aa: CASRWAGLYNEQFF
cdr3_nt: TGTGCCAGCAGGTGGGCAGGGCTATACAATGAGCAGTTCTTC

j_call: TRBJ1-3
v_call: TRBV7-9
clone_size: -
d_call: -
cdr3_aa: CASRREGTGNTIYF
cdr3_nt: TGTGCCAGCAGGCGAGAGGGAACTGGAAACACCATATATTTT

j_call: TRBJ2-3
v_call: TRBV28
clone_size: -
d_call: -
cdr3_aa: CASSTLGGTQYF
cdr3_nt: TGTGCCAGCAGTACCTTAGGGGGTACGCAGTATTTT

j_call: TRBJ2-7
v_call: TRBV5-1
clone_size: -
d_call: -
cdr3_aa: CASSLTGRPYEQYF
cdr3_nt: TGCGCCAGCAGCTTGACAGGGCGGCCCTACGAGCAGTACTTC

j_call: TRBJ2-7
v_call: TRBV6-5
clone_size: -
d_call: TRBD1
cdr3_aa: CASSRDRGYEQYF
cdr3_nt: TGTGCCAGCAGTCGCGACAGGGGCTACGAGCAGTACTTC

j_call: TRBJ2-6
v_call: TRBV2
clone_size: -
d_call: TRBD1
cdr3_aa: CASSDQGARSSSGANVLTF
cdr3_nt: TGTGCCAGCAGTGACCAGGGGGCCCGGTCTAGCTCTGGGGCCAACGTCCTGACTTTC

j_call: TRBJ2-3
v_call: TRBV2
clone_size: -
d_call: TRBD2
cdr3_aa: CASRTQRDPGDTQYF
cdr3_nt: TGTGCCAGCAGGACCCAGCGGGATCCGGGAGATACGCAGTATTTT

j_call: TRBJ2-1
v_call: TRBV7-2
clone_size: once
d_call: -
cdr3_aa: CASSLGGGEQFF
cdr3_nt: TGTGCCAGCAGCTTAGGAGGGGGTGAGCAGTTCTTC

j_call: TRBJ2-5
v_call: TRBV28
clone_size: once
d_call: TRBD2
cdr3_aa: CASPGLATRETQYF
cdr3_nt: TGTGCCAGCCCGGGACTAGCTACGCGAGAGACCCAGTACTTC

j_call: TRBJ2-1
v_call: TRBV5-4
clone_size: -
d_call: -
cdr3_aa: CASSPNRLENEQFF
cdr3_nt: TGTGCCAGCAGCCCCAATAGACTAGAGAATGAGCAGTTCTTC

j_call: TRBJ2-3
v_call: TRBV29-1
clone_size: -
d_call: -
cdr3_aa: CSAMTRVGTDTQYF
cdr3_nt: TGCAGCGCAATGACCCGGGTAGGCACAGATACGCAGTATTTT

j_call: TRBJ2-7
v_call: TRBV28
clone_size: -
d_call: -
cdr3_aa: CASRPTGLGVDEQYF
cdr3_nt: TGTGCCAGCAGACCTACAGGGCTCGGCGTTGACGAGCAGTACTTC

j_call: TRBJ1-5
v_call: TRBV5-1
clone_size: -
d_call: TRBD1
cdr3_aa: CASSLVGVPGTEISNQPQHF
cdr3_nt: TGCGCCAGCAGCTTGGTGGGGGTGCCCGGGACAGAGATTAGCAATCAGCCCCAGCATTTT

j_call: TRBJ2-7
v_call: TRBV18
clone_size: -
d_call: TRBD1
cdr3_aa: CASSPVRDSTYEQYF
cdr3_nt: TGTGCCAGCTCACCGGTCCGGGACAGTACCTACGAGCAGTACTTC

j_call: TRBJ2-3
v_call: TRBV4-1
clone_size: -
d_call: TRBD2
cdr3_aa: CASSSPSGVSTDTQYF
cdr3_nt: TGCGCCAGCAGCTCCCCTAGCGGGGTGAGCACAGATACGCAGTATTTT

j_call: TRBJ1-2
v_call: TRBV4-1
clone_size: -
d_call: -
cdr3_aa: CASAARGLSVYGYTF
cdr3_nt: TGCGCCAGCGCGGCGCGGGGGCTGTCGGTCTATGGCTACACCTTC

j_call: TRBJ2-3
v_call: TRBV28
clone_size: -
d_call: TRBD1
cdr3_aa: CASSLPGTGSHTQYF
cdr3_nt: TGTGCCAGCAGTCTTCCCGGGACAGGGTCCCATACGCAGTATTTT

j_call: TRBJ2-2
v_call: TRBV28
clone_size: once
d_call: TRBD2
cdr3_aa: CASSHPSGLAGLNTGELFF
cdr3_nt: TGTGCCAGCAGTCATCCATCGGGACTAGCGGGGCTGAACACCGGGGAGCTGTTTTTT